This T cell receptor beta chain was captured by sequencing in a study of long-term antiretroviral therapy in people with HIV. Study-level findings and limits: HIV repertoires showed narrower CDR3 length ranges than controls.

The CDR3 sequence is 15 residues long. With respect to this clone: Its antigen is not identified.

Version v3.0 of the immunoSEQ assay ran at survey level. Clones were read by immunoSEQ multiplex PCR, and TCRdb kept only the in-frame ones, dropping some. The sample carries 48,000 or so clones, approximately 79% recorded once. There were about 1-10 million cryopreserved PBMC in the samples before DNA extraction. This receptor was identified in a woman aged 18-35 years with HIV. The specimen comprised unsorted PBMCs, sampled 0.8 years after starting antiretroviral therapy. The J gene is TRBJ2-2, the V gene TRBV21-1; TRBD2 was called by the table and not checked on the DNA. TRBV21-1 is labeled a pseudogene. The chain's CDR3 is CASNGDYENTGELFF. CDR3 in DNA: TGTGCCAGCAACGGGGACTACGAGAACACCGGGGAGCTGTTTTTT.